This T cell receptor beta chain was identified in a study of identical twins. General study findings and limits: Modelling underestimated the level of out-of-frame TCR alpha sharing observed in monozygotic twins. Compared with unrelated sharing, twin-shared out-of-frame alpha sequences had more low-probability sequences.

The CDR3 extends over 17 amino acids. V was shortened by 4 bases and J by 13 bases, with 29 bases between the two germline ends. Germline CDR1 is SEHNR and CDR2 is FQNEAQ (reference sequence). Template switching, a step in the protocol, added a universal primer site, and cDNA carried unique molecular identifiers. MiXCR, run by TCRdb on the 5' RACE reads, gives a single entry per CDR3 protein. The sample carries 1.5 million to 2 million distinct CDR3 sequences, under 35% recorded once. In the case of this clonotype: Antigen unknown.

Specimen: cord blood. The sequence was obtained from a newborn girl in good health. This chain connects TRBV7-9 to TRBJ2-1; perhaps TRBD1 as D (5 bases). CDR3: CASSSQLRQIRRETQFF. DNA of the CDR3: TGTGCCAGCAGCTCCCAATTACGACAGATTAGGCGAGAGACCCAGTTCTTC.